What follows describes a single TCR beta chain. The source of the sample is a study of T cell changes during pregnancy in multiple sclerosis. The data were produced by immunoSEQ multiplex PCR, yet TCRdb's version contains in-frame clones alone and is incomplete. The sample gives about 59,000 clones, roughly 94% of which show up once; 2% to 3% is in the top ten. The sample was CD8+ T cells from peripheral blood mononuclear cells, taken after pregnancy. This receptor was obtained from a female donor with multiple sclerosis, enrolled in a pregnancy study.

CDR3 coding DNA: TGTGCCAGCAGCGCGACAGGGGGCGCGGGAGAGACCCAGTACTTC. It codes for CASSATGGAGETQYF. The chain employs TRBV9 and TRBJ2-5; 10 bases fit TRBD1. Germline assignment: CDR1 SGDLS and CDR2 YYNGEE. The V gene end was trimmed by 3 bases and the J gene end by 4 bases; junction bases not matched to a gene: 6. The CDR3 sequence is 15 residues long.